The next 18 T cell receptor beta chains were all read from a single sample in a study of shared clonotypes between healthy human individuals. The naive CD8 subset, CD45RO-negative cells positively selected for CCR7, excluded terminally differentiated effector memory CD45RA+ cells. TCRdb's table, derived via immunoSEQ multiplex PCR, lists solely in-frame clones and lacks some. The sample lists about 1.9 million clones; 85% to 95% were seen once. Sequencing was carried out using naive CD8+ T cells from PBMCs. The source is a man aged 18 to 30 in good health. Some clones in this sample may be carry-over from other donors' samples.

J is TRBJ2-2 and V is TRBV4-1; D might be TRBD1 (5 bases). V shed 5 bases and J shed 5 bases, with 15 bases lying between them. Germline values: CDR1 MGHRA, CDR2 YSYEKL. The CDR3 has 15 residues. The CDR3 spells CASSLDRLGTGELFF. The CDR3 region has the DNA TGCGCCAGCAGCTTAGACAGATTAGGAACCGGGGAGCTGTTTTTT.

V usage is TRBV4-1 and J usage is TRBJ2-1; D not resolved. Germline V gives CDR1 MGHRA, CDR2 YSYEKL. Trimming took 0 bases from V and 8 from J, leaving 11 bases between them. CDR3 length: 14 amino acids. This CDR3 is CASSQESDDYEQFF. Written as DNA, the CDR3 is TGCGCCAGCAGCCAAGAGAGTGATGATTATGAGCAGTTCTTC.

As to this clone: The sample holds other DNA sequences that translate to the same CDR3. The chain carries TRBV11-2 and TRBJ2-7; D perhaps matches TRBD1 (6 bases). Trimming took 4 bases from V and 4 from J, leaving 11 bases between them. In germline, CDR1 is SGHAT, CDR2 FQNNGV. This CDR3 comprises 13 residues. The CDR3 DNA reads TGTGCCAGCAGCTCAGCAGGGGCTTACGAGCAGTACTTC. This gives the protein CASSSAGAYEQYF.

The J gene is TRBJ2-7, the V gene TRBV7-9; TRBD2 matches 10 bases. Trimming at V came to 5 bases and at J to 7 bases, leaving 14 bases not matched to a gene. Germline CDR1 is SEHNR and CDR2 is FQNEAQ (reference sequence). The CDR3 loop spans 16 amino acids. The CDR3 DNA reads TGTGCCAGCAGCGCACTAGCGGGGATTACTACGGGGGAGCAGTACTTC. Its translation: CASSALAGITTGEQYF.

The chain recombines TRBV6-5 with TRBJ2-2, with D possibly being TRBD2 (6 bases). The CDR3 extends over 15 amino acids. Germline loops: CDR1 MNHEY, CDR2 SVGAGI. V lost 6 bases, J lost 8 bases, and 19 bases lay in between. CDR3 region: CASRPGGPRSGELFF. CDR3 nucleotide sequence: TGTGCCAGCAGACCCGGGGGACCCAGATCGGGGGAGCTGTTTTTT.

V usage is TRBV30 and J usage is TRBJ2-7; 7 bases align to TRBD1. The trim removed 3 bases at V and 6 bases at J, leaving 11 bases unmatched. This CDR3 is 14 amino acids long. Germline V lookup: CDR1 GTSNPN, CDR2 SVGIG (reference sequence). This CDR3 is CAWSVTTGLGEQYF. CDR3 nucleotide sequence: TGTGCCTGGAGCGTCACGACAGGGCTGGGCGAGCAGTACTTC. The full variable domain, completed using reference TRBV30 and TRBJ2-7, is SQTIHQWPATLVQPVGSPLSLECTVEGTSNPNLYWYRQAAGRGLQLLFYSVGIGQISSEVPQNLSASRPQDRQFILSSKKLLLSDSGFYLCAWSVTTGLGEQYFGPGTRLTVT.

V and J are TRBV7-9 and TRBJ2-1; 14 bases are a match to TRBD2. The CDR3 length is 18 residues. With 5 bases clipped from V and 7 bases from J, the junction kept 13 bases outside the gene matches. Per germline, CDR1 SEHNR and CDR2 FQNEAQ (reference sequence). CDR3 DNA sequence: TGTGCCAGCAGCCCCATTGGCCCCGGGACTAGCGGGAGAAATGAGCAGTTCTTC. Its translation: CASSPIGPGTSGRNEQFF.

The V gene is TRBV19, the J gene TRBJ2-1; 7 bases match TRBD2. Trimming removed 1 base from V and 7 bases from J; junction bases left unmatched: 4. This CDR3 is 14 amino acids long. CDR1 and CDR2 from the germline V gene are LNHDA and SQIVND (reference sequence). This CDR3 is CASSIVWEGNEQFF. The CDR3 DNA follows: TGTGCCAGTAGTATAGTGTGGGAGGGGAATGAGCAGTTCTTC.

J is TRBJ1-5 and V is TRBV7-8; TRBD1 might be the D (6 bases). Looked up from germline, CDR1 is SGHVS and CDR2 is FQNEAQ. This CDR3 spans 15 amino acids. V gave up 1 base and J gave up 3 bases, with 10 bases separating them. The CDR3 bases are TGTGCCAGCAGCTTAGTTACAGGGCTCAATCAGCCCCAGCATTTT. It yields the protein CASSLVTGLNQPQHF. The whole variable domain, filled in from reference TRBV7-8 and TRBJ1-5, reads GAGVSQSPRYKVAKRGQDVALRCDPISGHVSLFWYQQALGQGPEFLTYFQNEAQLDKSGLPSDRFFAERPEGSVSTLKIQRTQQEDSAVYLCASSLVTGLNQPQHFGDGTRLSIL.

The V and J genes are TRBV28 and TRBJ2-7; 8 bases match TRBD1. Germline assignment: CDR1 MDHEN and CDR2 SYDVKM. V shed 3 bases and J 2 bases; nucleotides not matched to a gene: 3. CDR3 length: 14 residues. This CDR3 reads CASSFRTGTYEQYF. CDR3 coding DNA: TGTGCCAGCAGTTTCCGGACAGGGACCTACGAGCAGTACTTC. Using reference TRBV28 and TRBJ2-7 for the parts outside the CDR3, the full variable domain is DVKVTQSSRYLVKRTGEKVFLECVQDMDHENMFWYRQDPGLGLRLIYFSYDVKMKEKGDIPEGYSVSREKKERFSLILESASTNQTSMYLCASSFRTGTYEQYFGPGTRLTVT.

To note about this clone: Other DNA sequences of this sample code for an identical CDR3. The chain combines TRBV28 with TRBJ2-7; possibly TRBD1 or TRBD2 for D (5 bases each). The V end lost 8 bases, the J end lost 4 bases, and 12 bases lay between the germline ends. CDR3 length: 12 amino acids. Germline V gives CDR1 MDHEN, CDR2 SYDVKM. The chain's CDR3 is CASSLGAYEQYF. In nucleotides, the CDR3 is TGTGCCAGCTCCCTCGGGGCGTACGAGCAGTACTTC.

The gene calls are TRBV27 and TRBJ2-5; D unclear. The CDR3 is 13 residues long. Germline V CDR1 and CDR2: MNHEY, SMNVEV (reference sequence). Trimming shortened V by 3 bases and J by 5 bases, and 10 bases separated the two germline ends. CDR3 region: CASSLGYGETQYF. The CDR3 coding sequence is TGTGCCAGCAGTTTGGGGTATGGGGAGACCCAGTACTTC.

The chain links TRBV4-1 to TRBJ1-1; D is unclear. The CDR3 covers 17 residues. Germline lookup yields CDR1 MGHRA and CDR2 YSYEKL. V gave up 2 bases and J gave up 1 base, with 17 bases separating them. The CDR3 coding sequence is TGCGCCAGCAGCCAACCAAAGGAAGAGTTAGCGAACACTGAAGCTTTCTTT. It translates to CASSQPKEELANTEAFF.

The chain recombines TRBV9 with TRBJ2-5; TRBD2 agrees at 11 bases. J was trimmed by 2 bases and V by 8 bases; bases with no gene match: 2. The CDR3 runs 13 residues. Germline lookup yields CDR1 SGDLS and CDR2 YYNGEE. The CDR3 spells CASGTSGQETQYF. The CDR3 region has the DNA TGTGCCAGTGGGACTAGCGGTCAAGAGACCCAGTACTTC.

The chain uses TRBV28 and TRBJ1-4, with D uncertain. The CDR3 extends over 18 amino acids. Per the germline V gene, CDR1 is MDHEN and CDR2 is SYDVKM. V shed 6 bases and J shed 7 bases, with 27 bases lying between them. CDR3 region: CASSTTGPPRLRGEKLFF. The CDR3 DNA is TGTGCCAGCAGCACCACCGGGCCTCCCCGACTTCGGGGTGAAAAACTGTTTTTT.

The chain is built from TRBV6-5 and TRBJ2-3; 8 positions match TRBD2. Trimming took 7 bases from V and 0 from J; bases not matched to a gene: 6. The CDR3 is made up of 15 amino acids. Germline loops: CDR1 MNHEY, CDR2 SVGAGI. The CDR3 DNA sequence: TGTGCCAGCACCCCCAGCGGGAGAAGCACAGATACGCAGTATTTT. Its translation: CASTPSGRSTDTQYF.

The rearrangement links TRBV5-4 to TRBJ2-3; weak D call: TRBD1 (5 bases). The CDR3 length is 15 residues. CDR1 SGHNT and CDR2 YYREEE come from the germline V gene (reference sequence). Deletions cut 4 bases from V and 0 bases from J, with 12 bases between. In DNA, the CDR3 is TGTGCCAGCAGCCCCCAGGGATTTAGCACAGATACGCAGTATTTT. Translated: CASSPQGFSTDTQYF.

The chain has TRBV9 and TRBJ2-7, with 9 bases identical to TRBD2. The J segment lost 5 bases and the V segment lost 0 bases, leaving 9 bases of the junction unmatched. This CDR3 contains 16 residues. CDR1 and CDR2 (germline): SGDLS, YYNGEE. The CDR3 reads CASSVGLAGSWNEQYF. The DNA for the CDR3 is TGTGCCAGCAGCGTAGGGCTAGCGGGATCTTGGAACGAGCAGTACTTC.